Presented here are 24 T cell receptor beta chains from one specimen sequenced in a study of T cells in narcolepsy. Sequencing was performed with immunoSEQ multiplex PCR; in TCRdb, only in-frame clones are kept and a portion is missing. The repertoire includes roughly 38,000 clones, approximately 86% of them detected once, and roughly 1.6% sits in the top ten. Sequencing used CD45RA- memory CD4+ T cells from PBMCs. All receptors derive from a human donor with narcolepsy.

This rearrangement joins TRBV7-3 to TRBJ1-6; D is ambiguous. The CDR3 is made up of 13 amino acids. Germline V gene lookup returns CDR1 SGHTA and CDR2 FQGTGA. V lost 5 bases and J 7 bases, leaving 9 bases between the germline ends. This CDR3 reads CASSPRPNSPLHF. The CDR3 DNA reads as TGTGCCAGCAGCCCCAGGCCCAATTCACCCCTCCACTTT.

The CDR3 reads CASSSPTGRWGNPLHF. The CDR3 region has the DNA TGTGCCAGCAGCTCACCGACAGGGCGTTGGGGTAATCCCCTCCACTTT. This chain uses TRBV11-2 with TRBJ1-6, with TRBD1 matching over 7 bases. Germline V gene sequence: CDR1 SGHAT, CDR2 FQNNGV. The length of the CDR3 is 16 residues. V dropped 4 bases and J dropped 13; count of bases not matched to a gene: 16.

V is TRBV4-2 and J is TRBJ2-5; D might be TRBD2 (6 bases). Germline V gene lookup returns CDR1 LGHNA and CDR2 YNFKEQ. V shed 1 base and J shed 6 bases, with 12 bases lying between them. This CDR3 is built from 14 residues. CDR3 amino acids: CASSQGLVGKTQYF. DNA for the CDR3: TGTGCCAGCAGCCAAGGACTAGTGGGAAAGACCCAGTACTTC.

The rearrangement links TRBV23-1 to TRBJ1-5; no clear D. TRBV23-1 is labeled an ORF, and its function is uncertain. With 0 bases removed from V and 9 bases from J, the gap between germline ends came to 15 bases. The CDR3 is made up of 15 amino acids. This CDR3 reads CASSQSTKPPGPQHF. CDR3 coding DNA: TGCGCCAGCAGTCAATCTACAAAACCGCCAGGGCCCCAGCATTTT.

The chain carries TRBV18 and TRBJ2-7; D might be TRBD1 (5 bases). The V gene's germline CDR1 is KGHSH and CDR2 LQKENI. V shed 2 bases and J shed 5 bases, with 16 bases lying between them. This CDR3 contains 15 residues. CDR3 sequence (DNA): TGTGCCAGCTCACCATCGTCGCAGGGTCTCAACGAGCAGTACTTC. Its translation is CASSPSSQGLNEQYF.

The chain combines TRBV7-2 with TRBJ1-4; no clear D gene. V was pared by 5 bases and J by 11 bases, with 15 bases between. The CDR3 totals 13 residues. Germline V gene lookup returns CDR1 SGHTA and CDR2 FQGNSA. Here the CDR3 DNA reads TGTGCCAGCAGCCCCCGGGGAGGGCAGAAACTGTTTTTT. It is translated as CASSPRGGQKLFF.

This chain uses TRBV20-1 with TRBJ1-2; D may be TRBD1 (6 bases). The CDR3 loop spans 11 amino acids. The germline V gene has CDR1 DFQATT and CDR2 SNEGSKA (reference sequence). V was trimmed by 8 bases and J by 7 bases, leaving 14 bases between them. CDR3 bases: TGCAGTCCAAAACAGGGTCCTGGCTACACCTTC. This gives the protein CSPKQGPGYTF.

The chain couples TRBV10-2 to TRBJ2-7; 16 bases align to TRBD2. Germline CDR1 WSHSY, CDR2 SAAADI. V was pared by 6 bases and J by 3 bases, with 11 bases of the junction left unmatched. This CDR3 comprises 18 residues. CDR3 sequence reads: CASRDGTSGGALLYEQYF. The CDR3 DNA reads TGCGCCAGCAGGGACGGGACTAGCGGGGGGGCTCTTCTCTACGAGCAGTACTTC.

In this sample, this clone turned up a few times. Here the CDR3 DNA reads TGTGCCAGCAGTTTTGCCGGGACTAATGAAAAACTGTTTTTT. Protein product: CASSFAGTNEKLFF. The V call is TRBV27, the J call TRBJ1-4; unclear D gene. Per the germline V gene, CDR1 is MNHEY and CDR2 is SMNVEV (reference sequence). Deletions cut 3 bases from V and 2 bases from J, with 7 bases between. This CDR3 spans 14 amino acids.

The genes are TRBV9 and TRBJ1-3; 7 bases map to TRBD1. Germline V lookup: CDR1 SGDLS, CDR2 YYNGEE. This CDR3 comprises 17 residues. The J segment lost 1 base and the V segment lost 2 bases, leaving 9 bases of the junction unmatched. This CDR3 is CASSVGRGSVSGNTIYF. The CDR3 nucleotides are TGTGCCAGCAGCGTGGGCAGGGGGAGCGTTTCTGGAAACACCATATATTTT.

V usage is TRBV4-2 and J usage is TRBJ2-3; tentatively, D is TRBD1 (5 bases). This CDR3 has 14 residues. Trimming took 2 bases from V and 1 from J, leaving 7 bases between them. Germline V gene sequence: CDR1 LGHNA, CDR2 YNFKEQ. CDR3 nucleotide sequence: TGTGCCAGCAGCCAATTAGGGGGCACAGATACGCAGTATTTT. Translating gives CASSQLGGTDTQYF.

DNA for the CDR3: TGTGCCAGTAGTAATAACAGAAAGGGGAGTCAGCCCCAGCATTTT. Its protein is CASSNNRKGSQPQHF. This chain joins TRBV19 and TRBJ1-5; tentative D call: TRBD1 (5 bases). This CDR3 is 15 amino acids long. V lost 4 bases to trimming and J lost 6 bases, with 16 bases between them. CDR1 LNHDA and CDR2 SQIVND come from the germline V gene (reference sequence).

V and J are TRBV18 and TRBJ1-2; D unresolved. The germline CDR1 and CDR2 sequences are KGHSH and LQKENI. The CDR3 is made up of 14 amino acids. V lost 5 bases, J lost 4 bases, and 14 bases lay in between. The CDR3 here is CASSSTGSAYGYTF. CDR3 bases: TGTGCCAGCTCATCTACCGGGTCAGCCTATGGCTACACCTTC.

The chain has TRBV6-5 and TRBJ1-3; 9 nucleotides match TRBD1. The CDR3 totals 15 residues. Unmatched junction bases numbered 3, after V lost 4 bases and J lost 2 bases. The germline V gene has CDR1 MNHEY and CDR2 SVGAGI. The CDR3 region has the DNA TGTGCCAGCAGTTTACAGGGGGCGGCTGGAAACACCATATATTTT. This gives the protein CASSLQGAAGNTIYF.

This clone was seen more than once but under ten times. The same CDR3 can be traced to other DNA sequences in this sample. The rearrangement joins TRBV7-2 to TRBJ2-2; D not resolved. This CDR3 comprises 12 residues. Between the trimmed V and J ends, which lost 6 bases and 6 bases, there was a span of 8 bases. Germline V CDR1 and CDR2: SGHTA, FQGNSA. The CDR3 loop reads CASSLLAGELFF. Written as DNA, the CDR3 is TGTGCCAGCAGTTTACTCGCCGGGGAGCTGTTTTTT.

The CDR3 loop reads CASEDGGISYGYTF. CDR3 nucleotides: TGTGCCAGCGAGGACGGAGGGATTAGCTATGGCTACACCTTC. The genes are TRBV2 and TRBJ1-2, with D unresolved. Germline V lookup: CDR1 SNHLY, CDR2 FYNNEI. This CDR3 has 14 residues. The V end was cut by 8 bases, the J end by 4 bases, with 17 bases between.

V gene TRBV4-3 combines with J gene TRBJ1-1, with 10 bases aligning to TRBD1. Germline-derived CDR1 and CDR2 are LGHNA and YSLEER. CDR3 size: 13 residues. J lost 10 bases, V lost 5 bases, and 7 bases had no gene match. The CDR3 sequence is CASSAGTGERAFF. The CDR3 region has the DNA TGCGCCAGCAGCGCCGGGACAGGGGAAAGAGCTTTCTTT.

The genes are TRBV15 and TRBJ2-7; 7 nucleotides match TRBD1. V shed 4 bases, J shed 5 bases, and the junction held 11 bases outside the gene matches. The CDR3 has 15 residues. CDR1 is LNHNV and CDR2 is YYDKDF in the germline V gene (reference sequence). CDR3 nucleotide sequence: TGTGCCACCAGCAAGGCCGGTACAGGGGCCCACGAGCAGTACTTC. Its translation is CATSKAGTGAHEQYF.

In its sample, this clone was seen once. The chain has TRBV30 and TRBJ1-2; D is ambiguous. V was clipped by 1 base and J by 1 base, with 7 bases between them. CDR1 GTSNPN and CDR2 SVGIG come from the germline V gene (reference sequence). The length of the CDR3 is 13 residues. CDR3 DNA sequence: TGTGCCTGGAGTGCTTACATTAACTATGGCTACACCTTC. This encodes CAWSAYINYGYTF.

This clone has only a few counts. The rearrangement joins TRBV7-6 to TRBJ1-6, with D uncertain. Trimming cost V 5 bases and J 7 bases, with 6 bases left between them. Looked up from germline, CDR1 is SGHVS and CDR2 is FNYEAQ. The CDR3 contains 12 residues. The CDR3 loop is CASSLENSPLHF. As DNA, the CDR3 is TGTGCCAGCAGCCTGGAGAATTCACCCCTCCACTTT.

The chain employs TRBV15 and TRBJ1-1; no definite D call. In germline, CDR1 is LNHNV, CDR2 YYDKDF (reference sequence). V dropped 3 bases and J dropped 0 bases, with 8 bases sitting between them. CDR3 length equals 14 residues. The CDR3 here is CATSSHQMNTEAFF. The CDR3 DNA reads as TGTGCCACCAGCAGTCACCAGATGAACACTGAAGCTTTCTTT.

The genes are TRBV19 and TRBJ1-5, with D unresolved. V was cut by 10 bases and J by 9 bases, with 16 bases left in between. Per germline, CDR1 LNHDA and CDR2 SQIVND (reference sequence). This CDR3 is 12 amino acids long. The DNA of the CDR3 is TGTGCCACCACCTATGCGGGGTTGCCCCAGCATTTT. Translation: CATTYAGLPQHF.

On this clone itself: The identical CDR3 is also encoded by other nucleotide sequences in the sample. The rearrangement links TRBV19 to TRBJ2-7; perhaps TRBD1 as D (5 bases). V dropped 5 bases and J dropped 7 bases, with 18 bases sitting between them. This CDR3 has 14 amino acids. Germline V gene lookup returns CDR1 LNHDA and CDR2 SQIVND (reference sequence). CDR3 bases: TGTGCCAGTAGTCCTGGACAAGGGCGGCGTGAGCAGTACTTC. Protein: CASSPGQGRREQYF.

The V and J genes are TRBV2 and TRBJ2-3; 7 bases agree with TRBD2. The germline V gene has CDR1 SNHLY and CDR2 FYNNEI. CDR3 length: 14 residues. V dropped 9 bases and J dropped 5; count of bases not matched to a gene: 11. The DNA for the CDR3 is TGTGCCAGTCGCGTGGGGGGGGTGATAGATACGCAGTATTTT. Residues: CASRVGGVIDTQYF.